Below are 25 T cell receptor beta chains sequenced from a single sample in a study of CD8 T cells in Susac syndrome. Random-hexamer reverse transcription was applied to about 0.45 to 1 ug RNA. TCRdb called the immunoSEQ multiplex PCR reads again in MiXCR, with one record for every CDR3 protein. There are about 120,000 distinct CDR3 sequences in the sample; about 93% occur only once, and roughly 0.29% lies in the top ten. Sequencing used CD8+ T cells from PBMCs. The receptor set was obtained from a human donor with Susac syndrome.

This clonotype was detected only once. The chain joins TRBV29-1 to TRBJ2-7, with TRBD2 matching over 10 bases. The J segment lost 3 bases and the V segment lost 1 base, leaving 6 bases of the junction unmatched. Germline-derived CDR1 and CDR2 are SQVTM and ANQGSEA. This CDR3 region has 15 residues. DNA of the CDR3: TGCAGCGTTGAAGGGGGCCCTAGCGGGGGCTACGAGCAGTACTTC. It codes for CSVEGGPSGGYEQYF.

This chain connects TRBV27 to TRBJ2-1; D is uncertain. Germline loops: CDR1 MNHEY, CDR2 SMNVEV (reference sequence). The CDR3 has 13 residues. The V and J ends lost 2 bases and 9 bases respectively, with 11 bases between them. CDR3 coding DNA: TGTGCCAGCAGTTTAGGTGGTCGGGCTGAGCAGTTCTTC. This codes for CASSLGGRAEQFF.

The chain links TRBV29-1 to TRBJ1-2; the D is unclear. CDR3 length equals 12 residues. Germline V gives CDR1 SQVTM, CDR2 ANQGSEA. V was clipped by 3 bases and J by 4 bases, with 9 bases between them. CDR3 coding DNA: TGCAGCGTTGAGGGTAGGAGCTATGGCTACACCTTC. Translated: CSVEGRSYGYTF.

DNA for the CDR3: TGTGCCAGCAGCGGTGGGACAGGGCCAATGAACACTGAAGCTTTCTTT. Protein: CASSGGTGPMNTEAFF. This chain joins TRBV7-9 and TRBJ1-1; TRBD1 aligns across 9 bases. The trim removed 5 bases at V and 0 bases at J, leaving 7 bases unmatched. Germline CDR1 and CDR2: SEHNR and FQNEAQ (reference sequence). The CDR3 is 16 residues long.

The chain couples TRBV6-1 to TRBJ2-2; 9 nucleotides line up with TRBD1. Germline V gene sequence: CDR1 MNHNS, CDR2 SASEGT. The CDR3 has 15 amino acids. V lost 4 bases and J lost 3; bases outside the gene matches: 3. The CDR3 DNA is TGTGCCAGCAGTGGGACAGGGGCCGACACCGGGGAGCTGTTTTTT. Protein sequence: CASSGTGADTGELFF.

The chain links TRBV29-1 to TRBJ2-7; 10 nucleotides agree with TRBD1. Germline V gene data show CDR1 as SQVTM and CDR2 as ANQGSEA. J lost 3 bases, V lost 1 base, and 9 bases had no gene match. This CDR3 has 16 residues. The CDR3, as DNA: TGCAGCGTTGAAGGGACAGGGGGGGTTTCCGACTACGAGCAGTACTTC. Amino acid sequence: CSVEGTGGVSDYEQYF.

The chain couples TRBV20-1 to TRBJ2-7; D ambiguous. With 6 bases removed from V and 0 bases from J, the gap between germline ends came to 12 bases. From germline, CDR1 is DFQATT and CDR2 SNEGSKA (reference sequence). CDR3 length equals 13 residues. The CDR3 region has the DNA TGCAGTGCCAGGACGGCGAGCTCCTACGAGCAGTACTTC. Its protein product is CSARTASSYEQYF.

The chain is built from TRBV27 and TRBJ1-2; TRBD1 matches 7 bases. From germline, CDR1 is MNHEY and CDR2 SMNVEV (reference sequence). V was pared by 5 bases and J by 6 bases, with 9 bases of the junction left unmatched. The CDR3 runs 14 residues. This chain's CDR3 is CASSPRQGADGYTF. The CDR3 bases are TGTGCCAGCAGTCCGAGACAGGGAGCGGATGGCTACACCTTC.

This chain connects TRBV6-5 to TRBJ1-1, with D unresolved. V lost 4 bases and J 0 bases, leaving 12 bases between the germline ends. This CDR3 has 15 residues. Looked up from germline, CDR1 is MNHEY and CDR2 is SVGAGI. DNA for the CDR3: TGTGCCAGCAGTTCGGAAATGTTGATGAACACTGAAGCTTTCTTT. Protein: CASSSEMLMNTEAFF.

The chain couples TRBV20-1 to TRBJ2-3, with D possibly being TRBD1 (5 bases). The CDR3 is made up of 12 amino acids. Germline CDR1 DFQATT, CDR2 SNEGSKA (reference sequence). The germline V and J ends were trimmed by 4 bases and 6 bases, with 11 bases remaining between them. CDR3 residues: CSATIGADTQYF. Here the CDR3 DNA reads TGCAGTGCTACCATAGGGGCCGATACGCAGTATTTT.

This clonotype has only one observation. The chain has TRBV2 and TRBJ1-5; D is undetermined. Looked up from germline, CDR1 is SNHLY and CDR2 is FYNNEI. V lost 5 bases, J lost 6 bases, and 11 bases lay in between. The CDR3 is made up of 13 amino acids. CDR3 DNA: TGTGCCAGCAGTCCCCCTCTGGGTCAGCCCCAGCATTTT. It is translated as CASSPPLGQPQHF.

The chain joins TRBV6-5 to TRBJ2-3, with 9 bases fitting TRBD2. This CDR3 region has 15 residues. With 2 bases clipped from V and 1 base from J, the junction kept 1 base outside the gene matches. Germline V gene lookup returns CDR1 MNHEY and CDR2 SVGAGI. CDR3 loop: CASSYLAGRTDTQYF. As DNA, the CDR3 is TGTGCCAGCAGTTACCTAGCGGGGCGCACAGATACGCAGTATTTT.

Remarks on this clonotype: An end of the junction differs from the germline gene, which may be a read error. J is TRBJ2-3 and V is TRBV15; D gene unclear. The CDR3 has 13 residues. Germline values: CDR1 LNHNV, CDR2 YYDKDF (reference sequence). CDR3 nucleotide sequence: TGTACCACCAGTGGGCAGGAAGGAGATACGCAGTATTTT. Its protein product is CTTSGQEGDTQYF.

The chain is built from TRBV29-1 and TRBJ2-1, with a weak D call TRBD1 (6 bases). Germline V gene data show CDR1 as SQVTM and CDR2 as ANQGSEA. CDR3 length equals 12 residues. V was cut by 6 bases and J by 9 bases, with 15 bases left in between. Written as DNA, the CDR3 is TGCAGCGTAGAATACAGGGAACCTGAGCAGTTCTTC. This codes for CSVEYREPEQFF.

V is TRBV19 and J is TRBJ1-2; no firm D call. Deletions cut 3 bases from V and 3 bases from J, with 11 bases between. Looked up from germline, CDR1 is LNHDA and CDR2 is SQIVND (reference sequence). CDR3 size: 14 residues. The CDR3 bases are TGTGCCAGTAGTATTACAATCACTGACTATGGCTACACCTTC. Translating it yields CASSITITDYGYTF.

The chain uses TRBV7-9 and TRBJ2-1, with TRBD2 as a possible D gene (6 bases). The CDR3 contains 12 residues. Germline V gene sequence: CDR1 SEHNR, CDR2 FQNEAQ (reference sequence). Trimming cost V 5 bases and J 12 bases, with 14 bases left between them. CDR3 residues: CASSRRGDAQFF. The CDR3 DNA follows: TGTGCCAGCAGCCGCCGCGGGGACGCGCAGTTCTTC.

This rearrangement joins TRBV6-6 to TRBJ2-5, with TRBD2 as a possible D gene (5 bases). Germline values: CDR1 MNHNY, CDR2 SVGAGI (reference sequence). V was shortened by 6 bases and J by 0 bases, with 8 bases between the two germline ends. This CDR3 has 13 amino acids. CDR3 DNA sequence: TGTGCCAGCAGACAGCGGTACCAAGAGACCCAGTACTTC. Its translation: CASRQRYQETQYF.

The chain employs TRBV4-1 and TRBJ2-1; TRBD2 agrees at 7 bases. The CDR3 consists of 14 residues. Germline-derived CDR1 and CDR2 are MGHRA and YSYEKL. Trimming removed 2 bases from V and 6 bases from J; junction bases left unmatched: 4. The DNA for the CDR3 is TGCGCCAGCAGCCAACCTGGACTAGTCAATGAGCAGTTCTTC. Its translation is CASSQPGLVNEQFF.

The V gene is TRBV6-6, the J gene TRBJ2-3; D is unresolved. Looked up from germline, CDR1 is MNHNY and CDR2 is SVGAGI (reference sequence). Deletions cut 6 bases from V and 1 base from J, with 8 bases between. The CDR3 has 13 amino acids. CDR3 bases: TGTGCCAGCAGAATAAGCCGCACAGATACGCAGTATTTT. Translating it yields CASRISRTDTQYF.

The chain carries TRBV11-2 and TRBJ2-3; no firm D call. This CDR3 has 14 residues. V was clipped by 8 bases and J by 2 bases, with 14 bases between them. Germline V gene sequence: CDR1 SGHAT, CDR2 FQNNGV. CDR3 residues: CASAGFSDTDTQYF. Written as DNA, the CDR3 is TGTGCCAGCGCCGGCTTCTCGGACACAGATACGCAGTATTTT.

The gene calls are TRBV18 and TRBJ1-1, with 7 bases fitting TRBD1. CDR1 and CDR2 (germline): KGHSH, LQKENI. This CDR3 has 16 amino acids. V shed 3 bases and J 0 bases; nucleotides not matched to a gene: 7. CDR3 DNA sequence: TGTGCCAGCTCACCCCCGACAGGGAACATGAACACTGAAGCTTTCTTT. Its translation: CASSPPTGNMNTEAFF. The full variable domain, completed using reference TRBV18 and TRBJ1-1, is NAGVMQNPRHLVRRRGQEARLRCSPMKGHSHVYWYRQLPEEGLKFMVYLQKENIIDESGMPKERFSAEFPKEGPSILRIQQVVRGDSAAYFCASSPPTGNMNTEAFFGQGTRLTVV.

V is TRBV19 and J is TRBJ1-5, with a weak D call TRBD1 (6 bases). CDR1 is LNHDA and CDR2 is SQIVND in the germline V gene (reference sequence). CDR3 size: 15 residues. Trimming removed 8 bases at V and 5 bases at J, with 19 bases between. This CDR3 is CASHSWTEPDQPQHF. CDR3 nucleotide sequence: TGTGCCAGTCACTCTTGGACAGAGCCGGATCAGCCCCAGCATTTT. Filled out from reference TRBV19 and TRBJ1-5, the complete variable domain reads DGGITQSPKYLFRKEGQNVTLSCEQNLNHDAMYWYRQDPGQGLRLIYYSQIVNDFQKGDIAEGYSVSREKKESFPLTVTSAQKNPTAFYLCASHSWTEPDQPQHFGDGTRLSIL.

CDR3 residues: CSASIGGGNEQFF. The CDR3 bases are TGCAGTGCTTCGATTGGGGGGGGCAATGAGCAGTTCTTC. The chain joins TRBV20-1 to TRBJ2-1; TRBD2 aligns across 7 bases. The germline V gene has CDR1 DFQATT and CDR2 SNEGSKA (reference sequence). The junction had 7 bases not matched to a gene; V was cut back by 5 bases and J by 6 bases. The CDR3 has 13 amino acids.

In this sample, this clonotype turned up once. J is TRBJ1-1 and V is TRBV9; D not resolved. Trimming stripped 3 bases from V and 0 bases from J, with 12 bases between. Germline V lookup: CDR1 SGDLS, CDR2 YYNGEE. The CDR3 is made up of 15 amino acids. CDR3 sequence (DNA): TGTGCCAGCAGCGCAGCCTCCGATCTGAACACTGAAGCTTTCTTT. Encoded protein: CASSAASDLNTEAFF.

The chain recombines TRBV3-1 with TRBJ2-1; 9 bases align to TRBD1. CDR3 length equals 16 residues. The J segment lost 6 bases and the V segment lost 3 bases, leaving 9 bases of the junction unmatched. Looked up from germline, CDR1 is LGHDT and CDR2 is YNNKEL (reference sequence). The CDR3 protein is CASSQQPGQGINEQFF. CDR3 coding DNA: TGTGCCAGCAGCCAGCAACCGGGACAGGGTATCAATGAGCAGTTCTTC.